These 5 T cell receptor beta chains came from one sample sequenced in a study of blood T cell repertoires in COVID-19. Produced via immunoSEQ multiplex PCR; TCRdb's table is partial and in-frame only. Of around 92,000 clones listed, 65% to 85% were seen once; the top ten hold about 29%. The sequenced material came from peripheral blood. These receptors were taken from an elderly woman with acute or convalescent COVID-19.

This sequence joins TRBV6-2 or TRBV6-3 and TRBJ2-7; D possibly corresponds to TRBD2 (7 bases). The CDR3 length is 14 residues. The ends were cut back, 5 bases at V and 5 bases at J, with 16 bases in the middle. Germline V gene lookup returns CDR1 MNHEY and CDR2 SVGEGT. In nucleotides, the CDR3 is TGTGCCAGCAGTCCGGGGGGCCAGTTCAACGAGCAGTACTTC. Amino acid sequence: CASSPGGQFNEQYF.

The gene calls are TRBV28 and TRBJ2-5, with D perhaps matching TRBD2 (6 bases). V was pared by 2 bases and J by 1 base, with 8 bases between. The germline V gene has CDR1 MDHEN and CDR2 SYDVKM. The CDR3 has 14 amino acids. The CDR3 here is CASSLGSGQETQYF. The CDR3, as DNA: TGTGCCAGCAGTTTAGGTAGCGGCCAAGAGACCCAGTACTTC.

This CDR3 reads CASSWDRINTGELFF. The CDR3 DNA is TGTGCCAGCAGCTGGGACAGGATCAACACCGGGGAGCTGTTTTTT. This chain joins TRBV5-4 and TRBJ2-2; 8 nucleotides agree with TRBD1. With V trimmed by 3 bases and J by 2 bases, 3 bases remained unmatched. Germline V lookup: CDR1 SGHNT, CDR2 YYREEE (reference sequence). The CDR3 contains 15 residues.

V gene TRBV5-1 combines with J gene TRBJ2-1; the match to TRBD2 covers 7 bases. The CDR3 loop spans 16 amino acids. With V trimmed by 1 base and J by 1 base, 5 bases remained unmatched. Per the germline V gene, CDR1 is SGHRS and CDR2 is YFSETQ. For the CDR3, the DNA is TGCGCCAGCAGCTTGATCCCTAGCGGTTCCTACAATGAGCAGTTCTTC. Encoded protein: CASSLIPSGSYNEQFF. Full variable domain (missing parts from reference TRBV5-1 and TRBJ2-1): KAGVTQTPRYLIKTRGQQVTLSCSPISGHRSVSWYQQTPGQGLQFLFEYFSETQRNKGNFPGRFSGRQFSNSRSEMNVSTLELGDSALYLCASSLIPSGSYNEQFFGPGTRLTVL.

The chain links TRBV5-1 to TRBJ2-7, with 9 positions matching TRBD1. The CDR3 length is 12 residues. Trimming took 7 bases from V and 5 from J; bases not matched to a gene: 4. The germline V gene encodes CDR1 SGHRS and CDR2 YFSETQ. The CDR3 region is CASAGTGNEQYF. As DNA, the CDR3 is TGCGCCAGCGCCGGGACAGGGAACGAGCAGTACTTC.